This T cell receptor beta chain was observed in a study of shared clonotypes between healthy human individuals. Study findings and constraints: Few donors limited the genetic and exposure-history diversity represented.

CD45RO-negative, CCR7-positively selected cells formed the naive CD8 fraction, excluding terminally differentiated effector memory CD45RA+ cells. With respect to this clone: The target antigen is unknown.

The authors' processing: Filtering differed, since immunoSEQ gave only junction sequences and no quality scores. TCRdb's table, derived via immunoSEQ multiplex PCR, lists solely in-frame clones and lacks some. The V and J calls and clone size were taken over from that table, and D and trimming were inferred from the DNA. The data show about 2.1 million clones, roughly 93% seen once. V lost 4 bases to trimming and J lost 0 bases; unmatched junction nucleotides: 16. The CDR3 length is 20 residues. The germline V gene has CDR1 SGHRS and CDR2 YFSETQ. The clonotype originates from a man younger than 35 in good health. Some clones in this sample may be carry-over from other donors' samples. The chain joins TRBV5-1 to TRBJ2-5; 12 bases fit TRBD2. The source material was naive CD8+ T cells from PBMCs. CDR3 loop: CASSRSRLAGEGLDQETQYF. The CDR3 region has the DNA TGCGCCAGCAGCCGCTCGAGACTAGCGGGAGAGGGGTTAGACCAAGAGACCCAGTACTTC. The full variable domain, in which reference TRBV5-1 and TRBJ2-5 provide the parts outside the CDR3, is KAGVTQTPRYLIKTRGQQVTLSCSPISGHRSVSWYQQTPGQGLQFLFEYFSETQRNKGNFPGRFSGRQFSNSRSEMNVSTLELGDSALYLCASSRSRLAGEGLDQETQYFGPGTRLLVL.